This TCR beta chain came from a study of beta chain features in type 1 diabetes. Overall study: Patients looked much like healthy donors when it came to age, gender and cell yields.

Unmatched junction bases numbered 6, after V lost 4 bases and J lost 5 bases. This CDR3 has 15 residues. Germline V lookup: CDR1 MDHEN, CDR2 SYDVKM. The authors reverse transcribed all of the isolated RNA, so sequencing captured expressed TCRB transcripts. The read count averaged around 4 million across naive, central memory and regulatory T cell samples. Libraries were prepared by immunoSEQ multiplex PCR; TCRdb keeps only in-frame clonotypes and omits some of them. The table shows approximately 270,000 clones, with 14% occurring only once. Naive, central memory, regulatory and stem cell-like memory cells within the CD4+ compartment were sorted using CD45RO/CCR7/CD25/CD127/CD95/CD27. In its sample, this clone was seen a few times. Its cognate antigen is unknown. Whole-study findings and limits: Type 1 diabetes patients had TCRB CDR3s that were shorter (moderately but significantly so) in all four CD4+ subsets. Type 1 diabetes patients had fewer VDJ junction insertions and more deletions.

The sequenced sample was naive CD4+ T cells from blood. V gene TRBV28 combines with J gene TRBJ2-1; TRBD2 matches at 9 bases. The sequence was obtained from a man under 40 with type 1 diabetes. The CDR3 DNA follows: TGTGCCAGCAGTTCTAGCGGGATAGGTCACAATGAGCAGTTCTTC. It specifies CASSSSGIGHNEQFF.